Presented here are 16 T cell receptor beta chains from one specimen sequenced in a study of CD8+ T cells in alopecia areata. Treatment in this sample: oral pan-JAK inhibitor, 5-10 mg twice daily. Reverse transcription of extracted RNA yielded cDNA, which provided the sequencing template. The method was immunoSEQ multiplex PCR; TCRdb's version includes in-frame clones alone and lacks a portion of them. This repertoire shows about 210,000 clones, approximately 65% found once; its top ten account for around 1.3%. Sample: CD4+ T cells sorted from blood, taken between weeks 44 and 45, from a patient treated with tofacitinib. The receptors come from a human donor with alopecia areata.

This clone was seen more than once but under ten times. This chain links TRBV15 with TRBJ2-1, with D perhaps matching TRBD2 (5 bases). CDR3 length: 13 residues. The V gene lost 0 bases and the J gene lost 9 bases, with 9 bases spanning the gap. Germline V gene lookup returns CDR1 LNHNV and CDR2 YYDKDF (reference sequence). As DNA, the CDR3 is TGTGCCACCAGCAGAGATTTAGAGGGTGAGCAGTTCTTC. Translating gives CATSRDLEGEQFF.

J is TRBJ1-6 and V is TRBV15, with a weak D call TRBD1 (6 bases). The CDR3 covers 20 residues. V lost 0 bases to trimming and J lost 6 bases, with 24 bases between them. Germline V gene sequence: CDR1 LNHNV, CDR2 YYDKDF (reference sequence). The CDR3 is CATSRDSPVRAGAGNSPLHF. As DNA, the CDR3 is TGTGCCACCAGCAGAGATTCGCCCGTCCGGGCAGGGGCAGGTAATTCACCCCTCCACTTT.

The chain is built from TRBV5-1 and TRBJ2-3; D gene ambiguous. The CDR3 totals 15 residues. Between the trimmed V and J ends, which lost 2 bases and 2 bases, there was a span of 12 bases. Germline V gene sequence: CDR1 SGHRS, CDR2 YFSETQ. CDR3 loop: CASSFKGSHTDTQYF. The CDR3 DNA reads TGCGCCAGCAGCTTTAAGGGATCCCACACAGATACGCAGTATTTT.

This chain links TRBV13 with TRBJ2-3, with 8 bases fitting TRBD2. Germline CDR1 PRHDT, CDR2 FYEKMQ (reference sequence). V was clipped by 3 bases and J by 2 bases; unmatched bases: 10. The CDR3 runs to 17 residues. CDR3 residues: CASSFTGLAEPTDTQYF. The CDR3, as DNA: TGTGCCAGCAGCTTTACCGGACTAGCTGAGCCCACAGATACGCAGTATTTT.

Turning to this clone: This same CDR3 is encoded by further DNA sequences in the sample. This rearrangement joins TRBV29-1 to TRBJ1-5, with D possibly TRBD1 on 5 matching bases. This CDR3 comprises 13 residues. Germline CDR1 reads SQVTM; CDR2 reads ANQGSEA. V lost 4 bases and J lost 0, with 7 bases in between. CDR3 bases: TGCAGCGTTGGAGGGGCTAGCAATCAGCCCCAGCATTTT. As protein: CSVGGASNQPQHF.

The CDR3 loop reads CASSLEVGRWAFF. Written as DNA, the CDR3 is TGTGCCAGCAGCTTAGAGGTCGGGAGGTGGGCTTTCTTT. The chain couples TRBV7-2 to TRBJ1-1; D not resolved. Germline loops: CDR1 SGHTA, CDR2 FQGNSA. Trimming took off 1 base at V and 11 bases at J, with 14 bases between the two ends. This CDR3 is 13 amino acids long.

J is TRBJ1-5 and V is TRBV30; the D gene is possibly TRBD1 (5 bases). CDR3 length equals 15 residues. Germline V CDR1 and CDR2: GTSNPN, SVGIG (reference sequence). Trimming removed 1 base at V and 4 bases at J, with 14 bases between. CDR3 protein: CAWSAAGTANQPQHF. The CDR3 DNA is TGTGCCTGGAGTGCAGCCGGGACGGCGAATCAGCCCCAGCATTTT. The complete variable domain, with remaining parts taken from reference TRBV30 and TRBJ1-5, reads SQTIHQWPATLVQPVGSPLSLECTVEGTSNPNLYWYRQAAGRGLQLLFYSVGIGQISSEVPQNLSASRPQDRQFILSSKKLLLSDSGFYLCAWSAAGTANQPQHFGDGTRLSIL.

The CDR3 bases are TGTGCCAGCAGTGATTCGGGGAACTATGGCTACACCTTC. Its translation: CASSDSGNYGYTF. The chain recombines TRBV25-1 with TRBJ1-2; no clear D gene. Trimming took 3 bases from V and 2 from J, leaving 7 bases between them. The CDR3 covers 13 residues. The V gene's germline CDR1 is MGHDK and CDR2 SYGVNS.

V is TRBV5-6 and J is TRBJ1-1; D remains ambiguous. CDR3 length: 16 residues. The V gene's germline CDR1 is SGHDT and CDR2 YYEEEE. V was trimmed by 2 bases and J by 0 bases, leaving 14 bases between them. The CDR3 DNA sequence: TGTGCCAGCAGCTTTTCCCTAAGGGCCCTGAACACTGAAGCTTTCTTT. It yields the protein CASSFSLRALNTEAFF.

This sequence joins TRBV5-4 and TRBJ2-3; 8 positions match TRBD1. Germline V gene lookup returns CDR1 SGHNT and CDR2 YYREEE (reference sequence). This CDR3 spans 13 amino acids. V was pared by 4 bases and J by 6 bases, with 4 bases of the junction left unmatched. The CDR3 DNA follows: TGTGCCAGCAGCCTACAGGGGGATGATACGCAGTATTTT. Amino acids: CASSLQGDDTQYF. Supplemented by reference TRBV5-4 and TRBJ2-3, the full variable domain reads ETGVTQSPTHLIKTRGQQVTLRCSSQSGHNTVSWYQQALGQGPQFIFQYYREEENGRGNFPPRFSGLQFPNYSSELNVNALELDDSALYLCASSLQGDDTQYFGPGTRLTVL.

This CDR3 is CASSIDRGRTGELFF. CDR3 coding DNA: TGTGCCAGCAGCATCGACAGGGGGCGCACCGGGGAGCTGTTTTTT. The J gene is TRBJ2-2, the V gene TRBV7-3; 10 nucleotides agree with TRBD1. With 5 bases clipped from V and 4 bases from J, the junction kept 4 bases outside the gene matches. CDR3 length: 15 amino acids. The germline V gene has CDR1 SGHTA and CDR2 FQGTGA.

V usage is TRBV4-1 and J usage is TRBJ2-3; D remains unclear. The CDR3 totals 15 residues. CDR1 and CDR2 (germline): MGHRA, YSYEKL. V gave up 4 bases and J gave up 3 bases, with 14 bases separating them. CDR3 nucleotides: TGCGCCAGCAGCCTGATCGTGGTGGGGACAGATACGCAGTATTTT. This sequence encodes CASSLIVVGTDTQYF.

The chain joins TRBV4-3 to TRBJ1-2; no reliable D call. V lost 0 bases and J 5 bases, leaving 7 bases between the germline ends. Germline V gene data show CDR1 as LGHNA and CDR2 as YSLEER. The CDR3 runs to 13 residues. The CDR3 sequence: CASSQDRDYGYTF. The DNA of the CDR3 is TGCGCCAGCAGCCAAGATCGAGATTATGGCTACACCTTC.

The chain links TRBV29-1 to TRBJ1-1, with D possibly being TRBD1 (5 bases). The CDR3 runs 13 residues. Deletions cut 7 bases from V and 6 bases from J, with 18 bases between. CDR1 SQVTM and CDR2 ANQGSEA come from the germline V gene. For the CDR3, the DNA is TGCAGCGCCGCGCCCGGGCAGGGCGCTGAAGCTTTCTTT. Protein sequence: CSAAPGQGAEAFF.

This sequence joins TRBV7-2 and TRBJ2-5; 9 bases agree with TRBD2. J lost 6 bases, V lost 4 bases, and 6 bases had no gene match. The CDR3 is 14 amino acids. The V gene's germline CDR1 is SGHTA and CDR2 FQGNSA. The chain's CDR3 is CASSSRGGSQTQYF. The CDR3 nucleotides read TGTGCCAGCAGCTCGCGGGGGGGCTCGCAGACCCAGTACTTC.

The J gene is TRBJ2-1, the V gene TRBV14; D remains ambiguous. V was clipped by 3 bases and J by 3 bases, with 3 bases between them. From germline, CDR1 is SGHDN and CDR2 FVKESK. The CDR3 contains 12 residues. In nucleotides, the CDR3 is TGTGCCAGCAGCCATAACTACAATGAGCAGTTCTTC. Amino acids: CASSHNYNEQFF. Together with reference TRBV14 and TRBJ2-1, the CDR3 gives the full variable domain: EAGVTQFPSHSVIEKGQTVTLRCDPISGHDNLYWYRRVMGKEIKFLLHFVKESKQDESGMPNNRFLAERTGGTYSTLKVQPAELEDSGVYFCASSHNYNEQFFGPGTRLTVL.